The sequence of this TCR beta chain was determined in a study of T-cell reconstitution after alpha-beta-depleted transplantation in children. Trimming removed 7 bases from V and 2 bases from J, with 12 bases in between. This CDR3 spans 13 amino acids. Library preparation (for TCRbeta) was performed with unique molecular identifiers. TCRdb reanalysed the PCR reads using MiXCR and keeps one entry per CDR3 protein. The sample lists a few hundred thousand distinct CDR3 sequences; 18% were seen once. The sequencing here drew on PBMCs from the stem cell graft donor, taken from the stem cell graft. The chain is built from TRBV12-3 or TRBV12-4 and TRBJ2-7; D unclear. The TCR originated in a human donor who donated a stem cell graft to a child with acute lymphoblastic leukemia. The CDR3 sequence: CASTSGVTYEQYF. The CDR3 DNA reads TGTGCCAGCACATCAGGAGTGACCTACGAGCAGTACTTC.